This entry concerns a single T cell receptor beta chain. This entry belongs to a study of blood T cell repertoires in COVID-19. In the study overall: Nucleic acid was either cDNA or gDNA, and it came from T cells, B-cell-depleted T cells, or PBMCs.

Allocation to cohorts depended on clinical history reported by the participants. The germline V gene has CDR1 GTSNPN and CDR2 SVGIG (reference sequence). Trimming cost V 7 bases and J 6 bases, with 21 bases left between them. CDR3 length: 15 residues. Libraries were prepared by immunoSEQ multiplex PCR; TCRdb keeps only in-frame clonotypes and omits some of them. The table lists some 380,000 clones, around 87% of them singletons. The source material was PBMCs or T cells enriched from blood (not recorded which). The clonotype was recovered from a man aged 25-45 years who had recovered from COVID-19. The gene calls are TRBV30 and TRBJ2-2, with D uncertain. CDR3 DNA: TGTGCCTCGCGACACTTTGAAAGGATCGCCGGGGAGCTGTTTTTT. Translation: CASRHFERIAGELFF.